The T cell receptor (beta chain) described here comes from a study of PD-1 blockade in classical Hodgkin lymphoma. Study results and limitations: Repertoire differences have undefined causes, possibly disease activity or prior therapy. There was a significant rise in CD4+ TCR diversity by C4D1, with no such rise for CD8+. Newly diagnosed patients had baseline TCR diversity that was reportedly lower than that of healthy donors.

Method: immunoSEQ multiplex PCR; TCRdb's copy keeps in-frame clones and lacks some. The repertoire holds a few thousand clones, with approximately 62% as singletons. The patients all showed relapse after autologous stem cell transplantation, while their brentuximab vedotin exposure varied. After thawing, PBMCs were subjected to magnetic negative selection to isolate CD8+ T cells. Comment on this clone: Its antigen is unknown.

This sample comprised CD8+ T cells from blood, obtained at baseline. This clonotype originated in a human donor with classical Hodgkin lymphoma.

Here the CDR3 DNA reads TGTGCCACCAGCGAAAAAAGACCAGATACGCAGTATTTT. The encoded protein is CATSEKRPDTQYF. The V and J genes are TRBV15 and TRBJ2-3; D unresolved. There are 13 residues in the CDR3. Between the trimmed V and J ends, which lost 5 bases and 4 bases, there was a span of 10 bases. Per the germline V gene, CDR1 is LNHNV and CDR2 is YYDKDF (reference sequence).